This T cell receptor (beta chain) was sequenced for a study of CD8 T cells in ankylosing spondylitis. Study results and limitations: Previously reported in reactive arthritis synovial fluid and blood were some of the motif variants. Relatively rare in peripheral blood, disease-linked clones were also CD8+.

There are many counts of this clonotype. The antigen is unknown. Each CDR3 protein gets one entry after TCRdb re-called the 5' RACE reads with MiXCR. Here the sample spans about 130,000 distinct CDR3 sequences, approximately 10% being singletons. CDR1 and CDR2 (germline): SEHNR, FQNEAQ (reference sequence). Trimming took off 2 bases at V and 1 base at J, with 11 bases between the two ends. CDR3 length equals 15 residues. The chain recombines TRBV7-9 with TRBJ1-1; D might be TRBD1 (5 bases). The origin of this receptor is a female donor with ankylosing spondylitis or in good health (not recorded which). The sample was blood, either unsorted or a sorted T cell fraction (not recorded which). The CDR3 loop is CASSLFRGPNTEAFF. Here the CDR3 DNA reads TGTGCCAGCAGCTTATTTCGGGGACCGAACACTGAAGCTTTCTTT.